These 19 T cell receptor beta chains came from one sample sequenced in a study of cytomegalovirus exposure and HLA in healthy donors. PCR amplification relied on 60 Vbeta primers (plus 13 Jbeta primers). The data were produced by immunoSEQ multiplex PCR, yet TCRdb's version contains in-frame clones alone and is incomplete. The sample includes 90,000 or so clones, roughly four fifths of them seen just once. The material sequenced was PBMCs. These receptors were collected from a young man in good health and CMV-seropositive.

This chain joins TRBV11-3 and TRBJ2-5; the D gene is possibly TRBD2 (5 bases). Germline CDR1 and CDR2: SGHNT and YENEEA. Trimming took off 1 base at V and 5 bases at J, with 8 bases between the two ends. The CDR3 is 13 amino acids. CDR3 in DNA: TGTGCCAGCAGCTTAGGTCGCGGGGAGACCCAGTACTTC. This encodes CASSLGRGETQYF.

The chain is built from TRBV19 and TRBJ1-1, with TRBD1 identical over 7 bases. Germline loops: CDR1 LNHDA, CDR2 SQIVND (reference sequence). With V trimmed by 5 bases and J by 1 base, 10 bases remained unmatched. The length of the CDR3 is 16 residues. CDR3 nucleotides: TGTGCCAGTAGTCTGACAGGGACTGCCTCGAACACTGAAGCTTTCTTT. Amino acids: CASSLTGTASNTEAFF.

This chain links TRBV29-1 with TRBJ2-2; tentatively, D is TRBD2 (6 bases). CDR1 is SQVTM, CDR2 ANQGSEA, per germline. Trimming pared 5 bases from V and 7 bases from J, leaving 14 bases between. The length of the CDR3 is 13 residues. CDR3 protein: CSVQGGGGGELFF. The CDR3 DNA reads TGCAGCGTTCAGGGAGGAGGTGGCGGGGAGCTGTTTTTT.

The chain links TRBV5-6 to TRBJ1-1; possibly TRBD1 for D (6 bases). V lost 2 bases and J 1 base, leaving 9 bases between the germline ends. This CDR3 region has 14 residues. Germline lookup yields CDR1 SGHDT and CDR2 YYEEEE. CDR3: CASSFLQGNTEAFF. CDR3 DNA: TGTGCCAGCAGCTTTTTACAGGGGAACACTGAAGCTTTCTTT.

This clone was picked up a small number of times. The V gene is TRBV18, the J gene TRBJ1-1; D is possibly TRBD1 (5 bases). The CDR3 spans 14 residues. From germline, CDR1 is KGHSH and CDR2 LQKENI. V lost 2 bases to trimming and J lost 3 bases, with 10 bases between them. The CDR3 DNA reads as TGTGCCAGCTCACCAAGAGGAGGGGACACTGAAGCTTTCTTT. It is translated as CASSPRGGDTEAFF.

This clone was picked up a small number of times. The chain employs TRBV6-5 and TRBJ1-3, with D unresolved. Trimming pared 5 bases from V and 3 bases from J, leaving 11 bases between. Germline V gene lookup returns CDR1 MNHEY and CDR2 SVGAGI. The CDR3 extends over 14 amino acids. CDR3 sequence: CASSTGLGGNTIYF. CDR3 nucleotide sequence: TGTGCCAGCAGTACGGGGTTAGGTGGAAACACCATATATTTT.

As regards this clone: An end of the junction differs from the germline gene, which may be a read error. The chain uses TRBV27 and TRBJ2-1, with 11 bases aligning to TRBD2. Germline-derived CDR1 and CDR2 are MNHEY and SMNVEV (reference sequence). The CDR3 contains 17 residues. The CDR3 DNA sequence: TGTGCCAGCAGAGACACTAGCGGGAGTATGACCTACAATGGGCAGTTCTTC. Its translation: CASRDTSGSMTYNGQFF.

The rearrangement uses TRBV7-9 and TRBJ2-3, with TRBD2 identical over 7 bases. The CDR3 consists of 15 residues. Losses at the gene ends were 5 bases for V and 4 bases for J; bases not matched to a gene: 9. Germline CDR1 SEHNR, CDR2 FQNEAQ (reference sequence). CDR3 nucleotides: TGTGCCAGCAGCAGCGGGACTGTGGGGCCAGATACGCAGTATTTT. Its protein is CASSSGTVGPDTQYF.

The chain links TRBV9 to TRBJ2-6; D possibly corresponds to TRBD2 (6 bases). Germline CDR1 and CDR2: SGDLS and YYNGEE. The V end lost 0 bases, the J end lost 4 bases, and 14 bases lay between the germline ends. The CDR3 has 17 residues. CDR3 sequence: CASSVGGKAGGANVLTF. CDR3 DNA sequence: TGTGCCAGCAGCGTAGGTGGGAAAGCGGGCGGGGCCAACGTCCTGACTTTC.

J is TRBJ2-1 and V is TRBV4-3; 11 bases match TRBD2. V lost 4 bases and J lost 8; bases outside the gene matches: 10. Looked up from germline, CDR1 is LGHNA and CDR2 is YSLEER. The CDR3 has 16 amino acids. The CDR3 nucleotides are TGCGCCAGCAGCCCCGGGACTAGCGGCTTCAGGGATGAGCAGTTCTTC. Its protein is CASSPGTSGFRDEQFF.

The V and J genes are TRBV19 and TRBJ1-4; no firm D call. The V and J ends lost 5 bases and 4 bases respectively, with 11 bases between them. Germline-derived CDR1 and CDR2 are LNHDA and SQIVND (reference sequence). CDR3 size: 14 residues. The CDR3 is CASSFPDFNEKLFF. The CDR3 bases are TGTGCCAGTAGTTTTCCGGACTTTAATGAAAAACTGTTTTTT.

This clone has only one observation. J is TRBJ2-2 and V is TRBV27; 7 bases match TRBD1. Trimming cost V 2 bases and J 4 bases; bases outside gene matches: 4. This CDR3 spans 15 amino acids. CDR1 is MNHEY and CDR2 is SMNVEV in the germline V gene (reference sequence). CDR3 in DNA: TGTGCCAGCAGTTTACCTCACAGGGGCACCGGGGAGCTGTTTTTT. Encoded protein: CASSLPHRGTGELFF.

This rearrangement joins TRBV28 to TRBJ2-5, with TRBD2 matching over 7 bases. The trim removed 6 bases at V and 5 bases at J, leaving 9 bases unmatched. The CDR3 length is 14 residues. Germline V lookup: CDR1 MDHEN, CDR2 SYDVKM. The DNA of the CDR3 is TGTGCCAGCAGCCCTCTCGGGAGGATGGAGACCCAGTACTTC. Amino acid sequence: CASSPLGRMETQYF.

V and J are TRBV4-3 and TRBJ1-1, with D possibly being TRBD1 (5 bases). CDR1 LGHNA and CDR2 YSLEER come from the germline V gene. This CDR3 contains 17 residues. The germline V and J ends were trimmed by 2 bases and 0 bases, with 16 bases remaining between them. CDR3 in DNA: TGCGCCAGCAGCCAAAAGATTTCGGACACATTGAACACTGAAGCTTTCTTT. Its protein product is CASSQKISDTLNTEAFF.

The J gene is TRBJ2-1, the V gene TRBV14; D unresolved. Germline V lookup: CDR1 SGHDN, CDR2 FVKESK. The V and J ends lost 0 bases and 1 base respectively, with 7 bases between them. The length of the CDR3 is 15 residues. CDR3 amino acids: CASSQEERSYNEQFF. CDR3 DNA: TGTGCCAGCAGCCAAGAGGAGAGGTCCTACAATGAGCAGTTCTTC.

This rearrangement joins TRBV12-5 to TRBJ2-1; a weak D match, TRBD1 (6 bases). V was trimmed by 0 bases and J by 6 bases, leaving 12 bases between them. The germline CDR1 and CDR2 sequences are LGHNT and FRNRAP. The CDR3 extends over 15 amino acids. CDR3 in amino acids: CASGLVCGTPNEQFF. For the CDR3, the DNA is TGTGCTAGTGGTTTGGTTTGTGGGACACCCAATGAGCAGTTCTTC.

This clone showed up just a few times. The CDR3 nucleotides are TGCGCCAGCAGTGACCCGGGAGCGGCAGATACGCAGTATTTT. Its protein product is CASSDPGAADTQYF. The chain is built from TRBV10-2 and TRBJ2-3; the D gene is possibly TRBD2 (6 bases). The CDR3 contains 14 residues. Trimming took off 3 bases at V and 4 bases at J, with 11 bases between the two ends. The germline V gene has CDR1 WSHSY and CDR2 SAAADI.

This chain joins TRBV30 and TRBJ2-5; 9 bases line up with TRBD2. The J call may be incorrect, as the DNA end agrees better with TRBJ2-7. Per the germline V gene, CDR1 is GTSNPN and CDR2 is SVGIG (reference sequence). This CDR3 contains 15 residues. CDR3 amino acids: CAWSVLLAGFYEQYF. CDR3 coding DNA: TGTGCCTGGAGTGTACTACTAGCGGGCTTCTACGAGCAGTACTTC.

This CDR3 is CASSLRLAGAGENEQFF. In DNA, the CDR3 is TGCGCCAGCAGCCTCAGACTAGCGGGAGCTGGGGAGAATGAGCAGTTCTTC. The genes are TRBV5-1 and TRBJ2-1; 12 nucleotides agree with TRBD2. The CDR3 is 17 amino acids. The ends lost 4 bases at V and 7 bases at J; junction bases unmatched: 12. Looked up from germline, CDR1 is SGHRS and CDR2 is YFSETQ.